This passage covers 19 T cell receptor beta chains from one sample sequenced in a study of T cells in Graves' hyperthyroidism and ophthalmopathy. It was RNA transcripts that yielded the amplified TCR beta CDR3 regions. The primer set for the first-round RT-PCR of the TCR CDR3 was HTBI. TCRdb ran MiXCR on the multiplex PCR reads and lists one entry per CDR3 protein. The sample carries 350,000 or so distinct CDR3 sequences, 15% to 20% recorded once. The sequenced sample was blood. The receptors were sampled from a woman between 50 and 59 years old with Graves' hyperthyroidism.

This clonotype has just a few counts. This chain uses TRBV2 with TRBJ1-2; 7 nucleotides line up with TRBD1. This CDR3 region has 14 residues. The V gene end was trimmed by 6 bases and the J gene end by 1 base; junction bases not matched to a gene: 5. Per germline, CDR1 SNHLY and CDR2 FYNNEI. The CDR3, as DNA: TGTGCCAGCAGGGGGGACAGCGTTAACTATGGCTACACCTTC. As protein: CASRGDSVNYGYTF.

The chain joins TRBV7-2 to TRBJ2-7, with TRBD2 identical over 11 bases. The J segment lost 7 bases and the V segment lost 9 bases, leaving 17 bases of the junction unmatched. Per germline, CDR1 SGHTA and CDR2 FQGNSA. The CDR3 consists of 16 residues. Written as DNA, the CDR3 is TGTGCCAGGCTACTACCCCCGGGACTAGCGGTTCAAGAGCAGTACGTC. Amino acids: CARLLPPGLAVQEQYV.

A remark on this clonotype: One end of the junction does not line up with germline, which may come from a read error. The chain has TRBV15 and TRBJ2-5; tentatively, D is TRBD2 (5 bases). CDR1 and CDR2 from the germline V gene are LNHNV and YYDKDF (reference sequence). The CDR3 covers 13 residues. The CDR3 coding sequence is TGTGCCACCAACAGAGAGGGCTTGGAGACCCAGTACTTC. This encodes CATNREGLETQYF. Full variable domain (outside the CDR3, taken from reference TRBV15 and TRBJ2-5): DAMVIQNPRYQVTQFGKPVTLSCSQTLNHNVMYWYQQKSSQAPKLLFHYYDKDFNNEADTPDNFQSRRPNTSFCFLDIRSPGLGDTAMYLCATNREGLETQYFGPGTRLLVL.

This clonotype was counted a few times. The CDR3 here is CASSERAENTEAFF. In DNA form, the CDR3 reads TGCGCCAGCAGTGAGAGGGCCGAGAACACTGAAGCTTTCTTT. The chain carries TRBV10-2 and TRBJ1-1; D is unclear. V was shortened by 2 bases and J by 1 base, with 8 bases between the two germline ends. Germline V gene lookup returns CDR1 WSHSY and CDR2 SAAADI. The CDR3 is made up of 14 amino acids.

This clonotype was seen repeatedly, ten times or more. The V and J genes are TRBV11-2 and TRBJ2-1; weak D call: TRBD1 (5 bases). CDR1 and CDR2 from the germline V gene are SGHAT and FQNNGV. The CDR3 contains 15 residues. With 0 bases removed from V and 3 bases from J, the gap between germline ends came to 9 bases. The CDR3 loop is CASSLEVTDYNEQFF. The CDR3 DNA reads as TGTGCCAGCAGCTTAGAGGTGACAGACTACAATGAGCAGTTCTTC. Full variable domain (remainder filled in from reference TRBV11-2 and TRBJ2-1): EAGVAQSPRYKIIEKRQSVAFWCNPISGHATLYWYQQILGQGPKLLIQFQNNGVVDDSQLPKDRFSAERLKGVDSTLKIQPAKLEDSAVYLCASSLEVTDYNEQFFGPGTRLTVL.

The V call is TRBV27, the J call TRBJ2-1; TRBD2 matches at 7 bases. Trimming removed 10 bases from V and 0 bases from J; junction bases left unmatched: 6. The CDR3 runs 14 residues. Germline loops: CDR1 MNHEY, CDR2 SMNVEV (reference sequence). The CDR3 here is CATQGGSSYNEQFF. The CDR3 DNA reads as TGTGCCACCCAAGGCGGGAGCTCCTACAATGAGCAGTTCTTC.

The chain carries TRBV6-5 and TRBJ1-2; 9 bases fit TRBD1. CDR3 length equals 15 residues. Germline values: CDR1 MNHEY, CDR2 SVGAGI. The V and J ends lost 4 bases and 6 bases, in that order; junction bases with no gene match: 9. CDR3 sequence (DNA): TGTGCCAGCAGTTGCGTACAGGGGGCCTCCGATGGCTACACCTTC. Its protein product is CASSCVQGASDGYTF.

The genes are TRBV3-1 and TRBJ1-1; TRBD1 matches 8 bases. V trimming: 1 base; J trimming: 5 bases; junction bases outside the gene matches: 6. The CDR3 is 15 residues long. Germline assignment: CDR1 LGHDT and CDR2 YNNKEL (reference sequence). The CDR3 is CASSQGGQAATEAFF. CDR3 nucleotides: TGTGCCAGCAGCCAAGGGGGACAGGCAGCGACTGAAGCTTTCTTT.

This clonotype was seen ten or more times. The V call is TRBV2, the J call TRBJ2-1; possible D gene TRBD2, 5 bases. From germline, CDR1 is SNHLY and CDR2 FYNNEI. The CDR3 is made up of 16 amino acids. V lost 1 base and J lost 0, with 10 bases in between. In DNA, the CDR3 is TGTGCCAGCAGTGAAGGGACTGAAAGCTCCTACAATGAGCAGTTCTTC. It is translated as CASSEGTESSYNEQFF.

This chain joins TRBV14 and TRBJ2-5; TRBD1 matches at 9 bases. CDR1 is SGHDN and CDR2 is FVKESK in the germline V gene. The CDR3 contains 15 residues. V was pared by 4 bases and J by 5 bases, with 8 bases of the junction left unmatched. The CDR3 DNA reads TGTGCCAGCAGCCCCTCCAGGGGACAGGGCGAGACCCAGTACTTC. It specifies CASSPSRGQGETQYF.

The gene calls are TRBV20-1 and TRBJ2-1, with D perhaps matching TRBD2 (6 bases). Between the trimmed V and J ends, which lost 3 bases and 5 bases, there was a span of 11 bases. Germline V gene sequence: CDR1 DFQATT, CDR2 SNEGSKA (reference sequence). The CDR3 loop spans 13 amino acids. CDR3 nucleotide sequence: TGCAGTGCTAGCGGGACTTCTCACAATGAGCAGTTCTTC. It codes for CSASGTSHNEQFF.

The chain recombines TRBV2 with TRBJ2-2, with a weak D call TRBD2 (6 bases). The V gene lost 6 bases and the J gene lost 3 bases, with 11 bases spanning the gap. The CDR3 is 14 residues long. The germline gives CDR1 SNHLY, CDR2 FYNNEI. The CDR3 sequence: CASRAGPYTGELFF. The DNA of the CDR3 is TGTGCCAGCAGGGCGGGACCTTACACCGGGGAGCTGTTTTTT.

This clonotype was counted at least ten times. The chain carries TRBV6-1 and TRBJ1-1; no definite D call. The germline V gene encodes CDR1 MNHNS and CDR2 SASEGT. Trimming stripped 6 bases from V and 3 bases from J, with 14 bases between. The CDR3 is 14 residues long. CDR3 sequence: CASRIRSQDTEAFF. DNA of the CDR3: TGTGCCAGCAGAATAAGGAGTCAGGACACTGAAGCTTTCTTT.

The genes are TRBV2 and TRBJ1-3; 7 bases align to TRBD1. The CDR3 sequence is 13 residues long. CDR1 SNHLY and CDR2 FYNNEI come from the germline V gene. With V trimmed by 6 bases and J by 7 bases, 6 bases remained unmatched. Written as DNA, the CDR3 is TGTGCCAGCAGCCAACAGACAGGGAACACCATATATTTT. This gives the protein CASSQQTGNTIYF.

Ten or more counts support this clonotype. Here the CDR3 reads CASSRTSGSGTGELFF. CDR3 bases: TGTGCCAGCAGCCGGACTAGCGGGAGCGGTACCGGGGAGCTGTTTTTT. J is TRBJ2-2 and V is TRBV3-1; 13 bases are a match to TRBD2. J lost 5 bases, V lost 4 bases, and 4 bases had no gene match. The CDR3 sequence is 16 residues long. CDR1 and CDR2 (germline): LGHDT, YNNKEL (reference sequence).

The sample holds many counts of this clonotype. The chain is built from TRBV30 and TRBJ2-3; 9 bases align to TRBD2. Germline loops: CDR1 GTSNPN, CDR2 SVGIG (reference sequence). Unmatched junction bases numbered 11, after V lost 2 bases and J lost 2 bases. This CDR3 spans 17 amino acids. CDR3 region: CAWSRNSGGSFTDTQYF. The CDR3 bases are TGTGCCTGGAGTCGTAATAGCGGGGGTAGTTTCACAGATACGCAGTATTTT. Variable domain in full (rest from reference TRBV30 and TRBJ2-3): SQTIHQWPATLVQPVGSPLSLECTVEGTSNPNLYWYRQAAGRGLQLLFYSVGIGQISSEVPQNLSASRPQDRQFILSSKKLLLSDSGFYLCAWSRNSGGSFTDTQYFGPGTRLTVL.

This clonotype was observed many times. This rearrangement joins TRBV27 to TRBJ2-3; the D gene is possibly TRBD2 (6 bases). V was cut by 5 bases and J by 6 bases, with 12 bases left in between. The germline V gene encodes CDR1 MNHEY and CDR2 SMNVEV (reference sequence). This CDR3 contains 13 residues. CDR3 bases: TGTGCCAGCAGTATTATTCGGGAGGATACGCAGTATTTT. Translating gives CASSIIREDTQYF.

This clonotype was seen only a few times. The chain carries TRBV2 and TRBJ1-4, with no clear D. The V gene lost 6 bases and the J gene lost 8 bases, with 16 bases spanning the gap. Germline CDR1 and CDR2: SNHLY and FYNNEI. CDR3 length: 14 amino acids. CDR3 residues: CASSPRGPREKLFF. The CDR3 DNA sequence: TGTGCCAGCAGCCCCCGGGGTCCGCGGGAAAAACTGTTTTTT.

The rearrangement links TRBV20-1 to TRBJ2-3; D is perhaps TRBD1 (6 bases). V was clipped by 1 base and J by 2 bases, with 13 bases between them. This CDR3 is built from 15 residues. The V gene's germline CDR1 is DFQATT and CDR2 SNEGSKA (reference sequence). The CDR3 loop reads CSARAPRGHTDTQYF. DNA for the CDR3: TGCAGTGCTAGAGCACCCAGGGGCCACACAGATACGCAGTATTTT.